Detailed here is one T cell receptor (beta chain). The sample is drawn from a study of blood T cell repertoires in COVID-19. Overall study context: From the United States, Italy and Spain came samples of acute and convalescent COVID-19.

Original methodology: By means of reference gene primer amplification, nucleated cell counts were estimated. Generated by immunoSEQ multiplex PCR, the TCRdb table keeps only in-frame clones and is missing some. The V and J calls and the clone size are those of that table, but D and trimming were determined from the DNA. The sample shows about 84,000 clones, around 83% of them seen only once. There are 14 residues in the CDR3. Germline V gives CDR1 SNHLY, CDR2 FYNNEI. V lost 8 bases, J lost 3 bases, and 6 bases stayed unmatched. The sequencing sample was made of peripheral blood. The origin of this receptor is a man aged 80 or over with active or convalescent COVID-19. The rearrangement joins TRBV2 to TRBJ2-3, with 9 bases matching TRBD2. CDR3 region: CASYSGSQTDTQYF. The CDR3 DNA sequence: TGTGCCAGCTATAGCGGGAGTCAGACAGATACGCAGTATTTT. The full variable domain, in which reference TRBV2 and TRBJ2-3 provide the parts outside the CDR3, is EPEVTQTPSHQVTQMGQEVILRCVPISNHLYFYWYRQILGQKVEFLVSFYNNEISEKSEIFDDQFSVERPDGSNFTLKIRSTKLEDSAMYFCASYSGSQTDTQYFGPGTRLTVL.